This T cell receptor (beta chain) was obtained from a study of blood T cell repertoires in COVID-19. Across the whole study: In each case, the material was cDNA or gDNA derived from T cells, B-cell-depleted T cells, or PBMCs.

Method: immunoSEQ multiplex PCR; TCRdb's copy keeps in-frame clones and lacks some. This table has tens of thousands of clones, about 89% appearing once. Germline CDR1 reads SGHAT; CDR2 reads FQNNGV. Losses at the gene ends were 4 bases for V and 7 bases for J; bases not matched to a gene: 10. The CDR3 totals 15 residues. V usage is TRBV11-2 and J usage is TRBJ2-1, with 7 positions matching TRBD1. The receptor comes from a human donor with acute or convalescent COVID-19. The donor label of this sample is uncertain. Specimen: peripheral blood. CDR3 DNA sequence: TGTGCCAGCAGCTCAGGGGGAAGGGCAGAGAATGAGCAGTTCTTC. This gives the protein CASSSGGRAENEQFF.